The sequence of this TCR beta chain was determined in a study of T cell responses to AZD1222 COVID-19 vaccine. Overall study context: The study pooled second doses at about 4 or about 12 weeks.

General observations from the study: Clonal diversity was possibly underestimated, and the donors were mostly white British, with more females. Along spike, vaccine-associated CD4 TCRs were found throughout, with dominance at 160-218 and 743-854.

Concerning this clone: Its antigen is undetermined.

This CDR3 has 17 amino acids. V was cut by 3 bases and J by 3 bases, with 21 bases left in between. The V gene's germline CDR1 is SQVTM and CDR2 ANQGSEA. Sequencing used immunoSEQ multiplex PCR; TCRdb keeps in-frame clones, though not all of them. The profile shows about 150,000 clones, 75% to 95% of them singletons. The chain recombines TRBV29-1 with TRBJ2-1, with no clear D. The origin of this receptor is an adult in good health. The source was peripheral blood, collected on day 0 of AZD1222 vaccination. CDR3 sequence: CSVDPSLHEVGYNEQFF. DNA for the CDR3: TGCAGCGTTGATCCCTCATTACATGAAGTTGGCTACAATGAGCAGTTCTTC.